These 19 T cell receptor beta chains were sequenced from one sample in a study of blood T cell repertoires in COVID-19. Generated by immunoSEQ multiplex PCR, the TCRdb table keeps only in-frame clones and is missing some. The table shows about 53,000 clones, with 75% to 90% occurring only once. The specimen was peripheral blood. Receptors originate from a man of 80 years or more with acute or convalescent COVID-19.

This clone occurred once. The rearrangement links TRBV10-1 to TRBJ2-3; the D gene is possibly TRBD1 (5 bases). The CDR3 runs 15 residues. Per the germline V gene, CDR1 is WNHNN and CDR2 is SYGVQD (reference sequence). Trimming took off 6 bases at V and 6 bases at J, with 19 bases between the two ends. CDR3 sequence reads: CASSPDSSQMDTQYF. In DNA, the CDR3 is TGCGCCAGCAGCCCCGACAGTTCCCAGATGGATACGCAGTATTTT.

This clone was seen a single time. This rearrangement joins TRBV19 to TRBJ1-4, with 8 bases identical to TRBD1. Germline CDR1 reads LNHDA; CDR2 reads SQIVND (reference sequence). The CDR3 runs 15 residues. V shed 5 bases and J 3 bases; nucleotides not matched to a gene: 5. The CDR3: CASSSQGAANEKLFF. DNA of the CDR3: TGTGCCAGTAGTTCTCAGGGGGCAGCTAATGAAAAACTGTTTTTT.

The gene calls are TRBV19 and TRBJ2-7; TRBD2 is a possible D gene (5 bases). V was pared by 4 bases and J by 1 base, with 17 bases between. This CDR3 is 16 amino acids long. Germline CDR1 reads LNHDA; CDR2 reads SQIVND (reference sequence). CDR3: CASSRRLKAESYEQYF. In DNA, the CDR3 is TGTGCCAGTAGTAGGCGGTTAAAAGCGGAGTCCTACGAGCAGTACTTC.

This clone was recorded only once. V gene TRBV24-1 combines with J gene TRBJ2-3; D is uncertain. The CDR3 is made up of 13 amino acids. V dropped 4 bases and J dropped 2 bases, with 6 bases sitting between them. Germline V lookup: CDR1 KGHDR, CDR2 SFDVKD. CDR3 sequence: CATSEGLTDTQYF. Here the CDR3 DNA reads TGTGCCACCAGTGAGGGCCTCACAGATACGCAGTATTTT.

The V gene is TRBV6-2 or TRBV6-3, the J gene TRBJ1-1, with TRBD1 matching over 8 bases. The CDR3 is 15 residues long. The germline CDR1 and CDR2 sequences are MNHEY and SVGEGT. The ends lost 4 bases at V and 0 bases at J; junction bases unmatched: 4. CDR3 DNA sequence: TGTGCCAGCAGTTCACAGGGGGGTATGAACACTGAAGCTTTCTTT. Protein: CASSSQGGMNTEAFF.

V usage is TRBV4-1 and J usage is TRBJ1-2; D possibly corresponds to TRBD1 (6 bases). The CDR3 consists of 15 residues. Germline-derived CDR1 and CDR2 are MGHRA and YSYEKL. V lost 0 bases and J 2 bases, leaving 10 bases between the germline ends. CDR3 residues: CASSQDMQGNYGYTF. CDR3 sequence (DNA): TGCGCCAGCAGCCAAGATATGCAGGGGAACTATGGCTACACCTTC.

This rearrangement joins TRBV5-6 to TRBJ1-1, with D tentatively TRBD1 (5 bases). Germline assignment: CDR1 SGHDT and CDR2 YYEEEE. V lost 0 bases to trimming and J lost 10 bases, with 7 bases between them. The CDR3 spans 11 residues. The DNA of the CDR3 is TGTGCCAGCAGCTTGGCGGGGGGAGCTTTCTTT. It is translated as CASSLAGGAFF.

This chain uses TRBV11-2 with TRBJ2-7; a weak D match, TRBD1 (5 bases). The CDR3 loop spans 14 amino acids. Germline V gene lookup returns CDR1 SGHAT and CDR2 FQNNGV. The germline V and J ends were trimmed by 3 bases and 6 bases, with 15 bases remaining between them. The DNA for the CDR3 is TGTGCCAGCAGCTTTGGGGCAGATTTGAGCGAGCAGTACTTC. It yields the protein CASSFGADLSEQYF.

The chain couples TRBV18 to TRBJ1-4; 8 bases are a match to TRBD1. CDR1 KGHSH and CDR2 LQKENI come from the germline V gene. CDR3 length equals 14 residues. V shed 8 bases, J shed 5 bases, and the junction held 7 bases outside the gene matches. The CDR3 region has the DNA TGTGCCAGCGTTGGACAGGGCGGGAATGAAAAACTGTTTTTT. This codes for CASVGQGGNEKLFF.

The V call is TRBV7-2, the J call TRBJ2-7; 7 positions match TRBD1. CDR1 is SGHTA and CDR2 is FQGNSA in the germline V gene. The CDR3 length is 15 residues. V lost 6 bases and J lost 0; bases outside the gene matches: 8. The CDR3 nucleotides read TGTGCCAGCAGTTCCACAGGGGCCAGCTCCTACGAGCAGTACTTC. This encodes CASSSTGASSYEQYF.

The J gene is TRBJ2-3, the V gene TRBV25-1; 7 bases are shared with TRBD1. The CDR3 sequence is 14 residues long. Germline V gene sequence: CDR1 MGHDK, CDR2 SYGVNS. Germline trimming cut 2 bases from V and 4 bases from J; bases unmatched to any gene: 3. The chain's CDR3 is CASSELGGADTQYF. The DNA for the CDR3 is TGTGCCAGCAGTGAACTAGGGGGCGCAGATACGCAGTATTTT. Full variable domain (missing parts from reference TRBV25-1 and TRBJ2-3): EADIYQTPRYLVIGTGKKITLECSQTMGHDKMYWYQQDPGMELHLIHYSYGVNSTEKGDLSSESTVSRIRTEHFPLTLESARPSHTSQYLCASSELGGADTQYFGPGTRLTVL.

The J gene is TRBJ1-1, the V gene TRBV9, with TRBD1 matching over 9 bases. This CDR3 contains 14 residues. CDR1 is SGDLS and CDR2 is YYNGEE in the germline V gene. V was clipped by 2 bases and J by 5 bases; unmatched bases: 4. As DNA, the CDR3 is TGTGCCAGCAGCGTCGTGGACAGGGGAACTGAAGCTTTCTTT. Translating gives CASSVVDRGTEAFF.

The rearrangement uses TRBV5-5 and TRBJ2-2; tentative D call: TRBD2 (5 bases). The CDR3 is made up of 18 amino acids. The germline CDR1 and CDR2 sequences are SGHKS and YYEKEE (reference sequence). Trimming pared 2 bases from V and 2 bases from J, leaving 19 bases between. In nucleotides, the CDR3 is TGTGCCAGCAGCTTCTGGCCCTTACGAGAGGGAAACACCGGGGAGCTGTTTTTT. Translation gives CASSFWPLREGNTGELFF.

This chain links TRBV9 with TRBJ2-3; D might be TRBD2 (6 bases). CDR1 SGDLS and CDR2 YYNGEE come from the germline V gene. This CDR3 is built from 17 residues. The V gene lost 0 bases and the J gene lost 4 bases, with 18 bases spanning the gap. CDR3 in DNA: TGTGCCAGCAGCGTAGGTGGCGGGGTTTTAAGACCAGATACGCAGTATTTT. This encodes CASSVGGGVLRPDTQYF.

This clone was seen just once. The V gene is TRBV3-1 (or the pseudogene TRBV3-2), the J gene TRBJ1-1; D might be TRBD1 (5 bases). Trimming cost V 1 base and J 4 bases, with 13 bases left between them. From germline, CDR1 is LGHDT and CDR2 YNNKEL (reference sequence). The CDR3 length is 15 residues. CDR3 loop: CASSQGRGRATEAFF. Written as DNA, the CDR3 is TGTGCCAGCAGCCAAGGACGGGGGAGGGCCACTGAAGCTTTCTTT.

This chain links TRBV5-8 with TRBJ1-6; tentatively, D is TRBD1 (6 bases). This CDR3 is 13 amino acids long. V lost 6 bases, J lost 6 bases, and 10 bases lay in between. Germline values: CDR1 SGHTS, CDR2 YDEGEE. CDR3 nucleotides: TGTGCCAGCAACAGGGATCCTAATTCACCCCTCCACTTT. Protein: CASNRDPNSPLHF.

V gene TRBV5-1 combines with J gene TRBJ2-5; 8 nucleotides agree with TRBD1. CDR3 length: 14 amino acids. The germline V gene has CDR1 SGHRS and CDR2 YFSETQ. Germline trimming cut 2 bases from V and 4 bases from J; bases unmatched to any gene: 4. DNA for the CDR3: TGCGCCAGCAGCTTCCGACAGGGGACAGAGACCCAGTACTTC. Amino acid sequence: CASSFRQGTETQYF.

V usage is TRBV18 and J usage is TRBJ1-5; TRBD1 might be the D (5 bases). Germline V CDR1 and CDR2: KGHSH, LQKENI. V lost 1 base and J 3 bases, leaving 13 bases between the germline ends. The CDR3 is 16 residues long. CDR3 sequence (DNA): TGTGCCAGCTCACCACAGGACAAGACTGTCAATCAGCCCCAGCATTTT. It yields the protein CASSPQDKTVNQPQHF.

This clone was detected a few times. The V and J genes are TRBV2 and TRBJ1-6; TRBD1 agrees at 7 bases. CDR3 length: 14 amino acids. Trimming cost V 4 bases and J 10 bases; bases outside gene matches: 7. Germline CDR1 is SNHLY and CDR2 is FYNNEI. The DNA of the CDR3 is TGTGCCAGCAGTGGACAGGGAGTATGGTCACCCCTCCACTTT. It yields the protein CASSGQGVWSPLHF.